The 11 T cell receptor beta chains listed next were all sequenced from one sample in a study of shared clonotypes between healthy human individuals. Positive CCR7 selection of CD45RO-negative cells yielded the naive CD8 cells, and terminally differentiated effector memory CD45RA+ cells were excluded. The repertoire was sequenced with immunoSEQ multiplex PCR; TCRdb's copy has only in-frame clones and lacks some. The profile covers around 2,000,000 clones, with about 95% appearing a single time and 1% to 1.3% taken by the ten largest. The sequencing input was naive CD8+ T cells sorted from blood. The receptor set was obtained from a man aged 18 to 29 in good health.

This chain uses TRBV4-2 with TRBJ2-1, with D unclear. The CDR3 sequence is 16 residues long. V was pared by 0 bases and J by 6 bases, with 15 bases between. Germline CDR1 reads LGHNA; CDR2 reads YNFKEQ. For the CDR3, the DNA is TGTGCCAGCAGCCAAGAGGACGCCTCCGGTATCAATGAGCAGTTCTTC. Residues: CASSQEDASGINEQFF.

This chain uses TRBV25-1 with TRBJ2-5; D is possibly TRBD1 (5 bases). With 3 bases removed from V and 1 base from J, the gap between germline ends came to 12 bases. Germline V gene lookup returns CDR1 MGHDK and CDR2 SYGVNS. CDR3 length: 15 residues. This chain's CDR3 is CASSDQDTPQETQYF. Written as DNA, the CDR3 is TGTGCCAGCAGTGATCAGGACACGCCCCAAGAGACCCAGTACTTC.

CDR3 sequence reads: CASSWPGGGALHF. As DNA, the CDR3 is TGTGCCAGCAGCTGGCCCGGTGGGGGGGCCCTCCACTTT. The rearrangement joins TRBV11-2 to TRBJ1-6; D may be TRBD1 (5 bases). V lost 4 bases and J lost 14, with 15 bases in between. CDR1 and CDR2 from the germline V gene are SGHAT and FQNNGV. The CDR3 runs 13 residues.

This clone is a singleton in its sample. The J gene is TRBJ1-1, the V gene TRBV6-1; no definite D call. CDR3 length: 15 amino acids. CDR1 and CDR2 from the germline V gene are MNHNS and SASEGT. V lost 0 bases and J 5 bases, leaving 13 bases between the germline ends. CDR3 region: CASSEAFSSETEAFF. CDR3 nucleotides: TGTGCCAGCAGTGAAGCGTTCTCATCGGAGACTGAAGCTTTCTTT.

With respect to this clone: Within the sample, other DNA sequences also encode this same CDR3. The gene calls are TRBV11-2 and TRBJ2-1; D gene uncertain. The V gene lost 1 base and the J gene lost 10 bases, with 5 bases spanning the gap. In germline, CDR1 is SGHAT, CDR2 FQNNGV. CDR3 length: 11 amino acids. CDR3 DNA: TGTGCCAGCAGCTTAGCCCACGAGCAGTTCTTC. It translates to CASSLAHEQFF.

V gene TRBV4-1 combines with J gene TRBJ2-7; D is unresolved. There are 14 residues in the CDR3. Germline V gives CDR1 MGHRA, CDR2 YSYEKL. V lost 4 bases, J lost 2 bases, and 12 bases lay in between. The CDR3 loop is CASSPQASTYEQYF. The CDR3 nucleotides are TGCGCCAGCAGCCCCCAGGCCAGTACCTACGAGCAGTACTTC.

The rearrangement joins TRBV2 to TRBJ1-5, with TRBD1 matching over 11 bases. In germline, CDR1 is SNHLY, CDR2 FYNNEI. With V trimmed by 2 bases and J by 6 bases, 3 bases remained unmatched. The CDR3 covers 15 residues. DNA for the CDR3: TGTGCCAGCAGTGAATTGGGGACAGGGGGTCAGCCCCAGCATTTT. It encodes CASSELGTGGQPQHF.

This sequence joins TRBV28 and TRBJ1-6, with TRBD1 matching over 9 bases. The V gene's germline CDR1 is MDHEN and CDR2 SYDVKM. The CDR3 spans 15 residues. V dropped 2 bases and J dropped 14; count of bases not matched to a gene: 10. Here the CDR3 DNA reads TGTGCCAGCAGTTTACCTGGGACAGGGAGTTTCACCCTCCACTTT. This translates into CASSLPGTGSFTLHF.

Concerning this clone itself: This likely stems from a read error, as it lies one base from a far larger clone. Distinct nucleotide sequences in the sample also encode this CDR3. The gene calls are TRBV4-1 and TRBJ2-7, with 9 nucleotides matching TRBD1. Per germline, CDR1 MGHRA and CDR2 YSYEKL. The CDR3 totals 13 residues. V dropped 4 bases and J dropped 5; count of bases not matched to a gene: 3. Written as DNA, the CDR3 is TGCGCCAGCAGCCTGGGACAGGGCCACGAGCAGTACTTC. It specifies CASSLGQGHEQYF.

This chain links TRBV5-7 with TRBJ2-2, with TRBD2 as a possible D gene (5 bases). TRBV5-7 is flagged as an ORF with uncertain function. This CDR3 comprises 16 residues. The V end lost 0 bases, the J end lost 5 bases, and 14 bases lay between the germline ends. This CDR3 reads CASSLARSSLTGELFF. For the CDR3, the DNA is TGTGCCAGCAGCTTGGCCAGGTCTAGCTTAACCGGGGAGCTGTTTTTT.

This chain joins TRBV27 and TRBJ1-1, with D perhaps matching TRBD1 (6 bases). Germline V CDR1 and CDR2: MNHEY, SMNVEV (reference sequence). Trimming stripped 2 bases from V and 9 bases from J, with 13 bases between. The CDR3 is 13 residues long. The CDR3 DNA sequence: TGTGCCAGCAGTTTAGGGGGCCAGGGGAAAGCTTTCTTT. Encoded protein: CASSLGGQGKAFF.